The source of this T cell receptor (beta chain) is a study of blood T cell repertoires in COVID-19. As for the study in general: T cells, B-cell-depleted T cells, or PBMCs provided the cDNA or gDNA that served as material.

The protocol was immunoSEQ multiplex PCR, while the TCRdb copy is restricted to in-frame clones and leaves out a portion. The sample contains 200,000 to 250,000 clones, 88% of which appear only once. This CDR3 has 15 amino acids. From germline, CDR1 is MDHEN and CDR2 SYDVKM. V was pared by 5 bases and J by 2 bases, with 3 bases of the junction left unmatched. The specimen sequenced was peripheral blood. V and J are TRBV28 and TRBJ2-3, with 11 nucleotides matching TRBD1. The receptor comes from a woman aged 55-70 years with acute or convalescent COVID-19. The CDR3: CASSLGQGATDTQYF. The CDR3 nucleotides read TGTGCCAGCAGTCTAGGACAGGGGGCCACAGATACGCAGTATTTT.